This T cell receptor beta chain appears in the sequencing data of a study of response to subunit inactivated influenza vaccine. Overall study findings and caveats: T cells newly recruited by each seasonal influenza vaccination are few, the authors suggested.

This CDR3 comprises 15 residues. In germline, CDR1 is DFQATT, CDR2 SNEGSKA (reference sequence). Trimming stripped 1 base from V and 0 bases from J, with 11 bases between. This clonotype was seen a handful of times. What it binds is unknown. TCRdb reprocessed the RT-PCR reads with MiXCR, giving one entry per CDR3 protein. The sample yields 400,000 to 650,000 distinct CDR3 sequences, 6.5% to 8% seen once. The sequencing here drew on PBMCs from blood, taken around 2 years after vaccination. V is TRBV20-1 and J is TRBJ2-3; D unresolved. This clonotype was obtained from a man aged 45-69 years who received an inactivated influenza vaccine. The CDR3: CSARVMAPSTDTQYF. In nucleotides, the CDR3 is TGCAGTGCTAGAGTTATGGCGCCTAGCACAGATACGCAGTATTTT.